This entry describes one T cell receptor beta chain. The record originates from a study of cytotoxic CD8 clonotypes in ibrutinib-treated CLL. Clones were sequenced by immunoSEQ multiplex PCR, and TCRdb holds only the in-frame ones, with some missing. The top ten clones hold about 10% of a sample with about 140,000 clones, 85% to 95% of them seen once. The sequencing here drew on PBMCs, taken after 12 months of ibrutinib treatment. The receptor was isolated from a human donor with chronic lymphocytic leukemia.

The CDR3 DNA sequence: TGTGCCAGCAGTTTACGGGTCTCTGGGGCCAACGTCCTGACTTTC. This translates into CASSLRVSGANVLTF. The chain has TRBV28 and TRBJ2-6; D remains unclear. Trimming shortened V by 2 bases and J by 0 bases, and 5 bases separated the two germline ends. The CDR3 is made up of 15 amino acids. Germline CDR1 MDHEN, CDR2 SYDVKM.